The T cell receptor beta chain described here comes from a study of shared clonotypes between healthy human individuals. On the study more broadly: Donor composition was a couple of women and a few men, aged 18 to 49.

The CDR3 extends over 13 amino acids. Germline V lookup: CDR1 SQVTM, CDR2 ANQGSEA. With 5 bases removed from V and 0 bases from J, the gap between germline ends came to 10 bases. The study, taken as a whole, reports: The generation probabilities recorded for non-shared clonotypes fell below those of clonotypes shared by all four donors. Generally, naive subsets came out with larger estimated richness than memory subsets.

Only in-frame clones appear in the TCRdb table, and some are missing; sequencing was by immunoSEQ multiplex PCR. The profile shows about 2.2 million clones, 85% to 95% of them singletons. CD45RO-negative, CCR7-positively selected cells formed the naive CD8 fraction, excluding terminally differentiated effector memory CD45RA+ cells. The study drew all its donors from Caucasian adults living in Nashville, Tennessee. This clone was seen more than once but under ten times. Antigen unknown. The clonotype originates from a man between 18 and 35 years old in good health. Some clones in this sample may be carry-over from other donors' samples. The source material was naive CD8+ T cells from PBMCs. The chain employs TRBV29-1 and TRBJ1-2, with D unclear. CDR3 loop: CSVKHSTNYGYTF. CDR3 in DNA: TGCAGCGTTAAGCATAGTACTAACTATGGCTACACCTTC.